The text below deals with one T cell receptor (beta chain). These data originate in a study of blood T cell repertoires in COVID-19. In the original processing: Amplified reference gene primers provided the basis for estimating nucleated cell counts. Repertoires were generated with immunoSEQ multiplex PCR, while TCRdb's copy carries only in-frame clones and drops some. That table supplies the V and J calls and clone size; D and trimming were determined from the DNA. Here the sample spans roughly 55,000 clones, 90% being singletons. Trimming took 3 bases from V and 12 from J; bases not matched to a gene: 10. The CDR3 runs 13 residues. Germline V gene sequence: CDR1 KGHSH, CDR2 LQKENI.

This chain connects TRBV18 to TRBJ1-2; 7 nucleotides agree with TRBD1. Sequences were obtained from peripheral blood. The clonotype comes from a human donor with active COVID-19. The donor label of this sample is uncertain. This CDR3 is CASSPDREVRDTF. The DNA for the CDR3 is TGTGCCAGCTCACCTGACAGGGAAGTTCGCGACACCTTC.